A single sample is the source of the 18 T cell receptor beta chains below, sequenced in a study of shared clonotypes between healthy human individuals. TCRdb's table, derived via immunoSEQ multiplex PCR, lists solely in-frame clones and lacks some. The sample includes some 580,000 clones, approximately 97% of them seen just once. Sequences were obtained from naive CD4+ T cells sorted from blood. The subset is: CD45RA+ positively selected. All receptors come from a woman between 25 and 40 years old in good health.

V and J are TRBV14 and TRBJ1-3, with D hard to call. This CDR3 comprises 18 residues. V was trimmed by 0 bases and J by 0 bases, leaving 15 bases between them. CDR1 and CDR2 from the germline V gene are SGHDN and FVKESK. The DNA of the CDR3 is TGTGCCAGCAGCCAAGATCTTTTGGGTCCTAGCTCTGGAAACACCATATATTTT. Its translation is CASSQDLLGPSSGNTIYF.

This chain links TRBV16 with TRBJ1-2; a weak D match, TRBD1 (5 bases). Trimming took off 0 bases at V and 4 bases at J, with 6 bases between the two ends. The CDR3 spans 13 residues. The germline V gene encodes CDR1 KGHSY and CDR2 FQNENV. The CDR3 sequence: CASSQSGVYGYTF. The CDR3 region has the DNA TGTGCCAGCAGCCAATCAGGGGTCTATGGCTACACCTTC.

The chain uses TRBV30 and TRBJ2-7, with D hard to call. The CDR3 is 12 residues long. Germline lookup yields CDR1 GTSNPN and CDR2 SVGIG (reference sequence). The ends were cut back, 2 bases at V and 4 bases at J, with 9 bases in the middle. The chain's CDR3 is CAWSPDSYEQYF. The CDR3 DNA follows: TGTGCCTGGAGTCCCGACTCTTACGAGCAGTACTTC.

The chain links TRBV5-6 to TRBJ2-3; D gene ambiguous. CDR1 and CDR2 (germline): SGHDT, YYEEEE. The V gene lost 1 base and the J gene lost 2 bases, with 11 bases spanning the gap. This CDR3 region has 15 residues. In nucleotides, the CDR3 is TGTGCCAGCAGCTTGATAAGCGACAACACAGATACGCAGTATTTT. Translation: CASSLISDNTDTQYF.

The rearrangement links TRBV7-8 to TRBJ2-5, with no clear D. With the DNA end fitting TRBJ2-7 better, the J assignment may be wrong. The CDR3 totals 12 residues. CDR1 and CDR2 (germline): SGHVS, FQNEAQ. DNA of the CDR3: TGTGCCAGCAGCTCCTTAAGCTACGAGCAGTACTTC. This gives the protein CASSSLSYEQYF.

This clone was recorded only once. The rearrangement uses TRBV12-5 and TRBJ1-1; 7 bases align to TRBD1. This CDR3 has 19 residues. Germline CDR1 LGHNT, CDR2 FRNRAP. V shed 5 bases, J shed 4 bases, and the junction held 22 bases outside the gene matches. The CDR3: CASGGGIQGRVVTGTEAFF. As DNA, the CDR3 is TGTGCTAGTGGTGGGGGAATACAGGGGCGGGTAGTGACGGGCACTGAAGCTTTCTTT.

This clone was detected once. The chain carries TRBV10-2 and TRBJ2-3; 8 bases match TRBD2. The trim removed 1 base at V and 1 base at J, leaving 10 bases unmatched. Germline V lookup: CDR1 WSHSY, CDR2 SAAADI. The CDR3 extends over 18 amino acids. The CDR3 coding sequence is TGCGCCAGCAGTGAGTTCAAGATTGCGGGAGGTGGCACAGATACGCAGTATTTT. Amino acid sequence: CASSEFKIAGGGTDTQYF.

The chain employs TRBV2 and TRBJ1-1; D is unclear. Looked up from germline, CDR1 is SNHLY and CDR2 is FYNNEI. V gave up 6 bases and J gave up 2 bases, with 10 bases separating them. This CDR3 is built from 13 residues. Here the CDR3 reads CASRFRGNTEAFF. CDR3 sequence (DNA): TGTGCCAGCAGGTTTCGGGGAAACACTGAAGCTTTCTTT. Together with reference TRBV2 and TRBJ1-1, the CDR3 gives the full variable domain: EPEVTQTPSHQVTQMGQEVILRCVPISNHLYFYWYRQILGQKVEFLVSFYNNEISEKSEIFDDQFSVERPDGSNFTLKIRSTKLEDSAMYFCASRFRGNTEAFFGQGTRLTVV.

This sequence joins TRBV10-3 and TRBJ2-7, with 7 bases that match TRBD2. Trimming cost V 10 bases and J 2 bases; bases outside gene matches: 11. This CDR3 has 14 residues. The V gene's germline CDR1 is ENHRY and CDR2 SYGVKD. The CDR3 nucleotides read TGTGCCACCACCCCCCTAGCGGAAACCTACGAGCAGTACTTC. It yields the protein CATTPLAETYEQYF.

The V gene is TRBV5-6, the J gene TRBJ1-4, with D unclear. From germline, CDR1 is SGHDT and CDR2 YYEEEE. The CDR3 totals 15 residues. Trimming stripped 4 bases from V and 8 bases from J, with 18 bases between. The CDR3 bases are TGTGCCAGCAGCCGGCGCCCAGACCGTCGGGAAAAACTGTTTTTT. Residues: CASSRRPDRREKLFF.

The chain employs TRBV5-4 and TRBJ2-3; D not certain. Germline CDR1 SGHNT, CDR2 YYREEE (reference sequence). The CDR3 extends over 14 amino acids. V was shortened by 1 base and J by 2 bases, with 8 bases between the two germline ends. CDR3 residues: CASSLMEDTDTQYF. Written as DNA, the CDR3 is TGTGCCAGCAGCTTGATGGAAGACACAGATACGCAGTATTTT. The variable domain in full, with the rest retrieved from reference TRBV5-4 and TRBJ2-3, is ETGVTQSPTHLIKTRGQQVTLRCSSQSGHNTVSWYQQALGQGPQFIFQYYREEENGRGNFPPRFSGLQFPNYSSELNVNALELDDSALYLCASSLMEDTDTQYFGPGTRLTVL.

V is TRBV6-1 and J is TRBJ1-5; no firm D call. The CDR3 loop spans 14 amino acids. CDR1 MNHNS and CDR2 SASEGT come from the germline V gene. The V gene lost 4 bases and the J gene lost 0 bases, with 7 bases spanning the gap. The CDR3 reads CASSAHYSNQPQHF. In DNA, the CDR3 is TGTGCCAGCAGTGCACATTATAGCAATCAGCCCCAGCATTTT.

The J gene is TRBJ1-2, the V gene TRBV10-2; TRBD1 aligns across 8 bases. Trimming removed 4 bases from V and 4 bases from J; junction bases left unmatched: 5. The CDR3 runs to 14 residues. The germline CDR1 and CDR2 sequences are WSHSY and SAAADI. The CDR3 DNA sequence: TGCGCCAGCAGTGGCGACAGGGGAGGCTATGGCTACACCTTC. Translated, it gives CASSGDRGGYGYTF.

CDR3 protein: CASSAGQRYSGNTIYF. CDR3 DNA: TGTGCCAGCAGCGCGGGACAGCGATACTCTGGAAACACCATATATTTT. The chain carries TRBV7-2 and TRBJ1-3; 7 positions match TRBD1. Trimming cost V 5 bases and J 0 bases; bases outside gene matches: 7. The CDR3 runs to 16 residues. Germline CDR1 and CDR2: SGHTA and FQGNSA.

A single count supports this clone. The chain joins TRBV7-8 to TRBJ1-3; D unresolved. Per the germline V gene, CDR1 is SGHVS and CDR2 is FQNEAQ. This CDR3 contains 16 residues. Trimming shortened V by 0 bases and J by 0 bases, and 9 bases separated the two germline ends. This chain's CDR3 is CASSLAGRLSGNTIYF. CDR3 DNA: TGTGCCAGCAGCTTAGCGGGCCGGCTCTCTGGAAACACCATATATTTT.

In the case of this clone: The same CDR3 is also encoded by other DNA sequences in this sample. The rearrangement links TRBV18 to TRBJ2-2, with D perhaps given as TRBD1 or TRBD2 (5 bases each). V lost 3 bases and J 4 bases, leaving 9 bases between the germline ends. Germline CDR1 reads KGHSH; CDR2 reads LQKENI. This CDR3 region has 14 residues. The CDR3 spells CASSPRDRTGELFF. CDR3 DNA: TGTGCCAGCTCACCCCGGGACCGCACCGGGGAGCTGTTTTTT. Looking up the rest from reference TRBV18 and TRBJ2-2 gives the full variable domain: NAGVMQNPRHLVRRRGQEARLRCSPMKGHSHVYWYRQLPEEGLKFMVYLQKENIIDESGMPKERFSAEFPKEGPSILRIQQVVRGDSAAYFCASSPRDRTGELFFGEGSRLTVL.

The V call is TRBV9, the J call TRBJ2-1, with D maybe TRBD2 (5 bases). Trimming shortened V by 0 bases and J by 9 bases, and 13 bases separated the two germline ends. Germline loops: CDR1 SGDLS, CDR2 YYNGEE. The CDR3 covers 14 residues. In nucleotides, the CDR3 is TGTGCCAGCAGCGTAGGTCGGGGTCGAGGTGAGCAGTTCTTC. Protein product: CASSVGRGRGEQFF.

The J gene is TRBJ2-3, the V gene TRBV2; D is perhaps TRBD2 (6 bases). The length of the CDR3 is 14 residues. Germline CDR1 SNHLY, CDR2 FYNNEI. V lost 4 bases and J 4 bases, leaving 12 bases between the germline ends. CDR3 sequence: CASSAREYSDTQYF. Written as DNA, the CDR3 is TGTGCCAGCAGTGCCCGGGAGTATTCAGATACGCAGTATTTT.